What follows is one TCR beta chain and its context. Its specificity is not known. Only healthy Caucasians were included as donors. These data originate in a study of identical twins. MiXCR, run by TCRdb on the 5' RACE reads, gives a single entry per CDR3 protein. This table has approximately 500,000 distinct CDR3 sequences, nearly 15% appearing once. The germline V and J ends were trimmed by 5 bases and 4 bases, with 10 bases remaining between them. The CDR3 loop spans 13 amino acids. Study-wide points: Beta out-of-frame sequences showed weaker excess sharing between twins. Beta clonotypes that were abundant in cord blood contained fewer insertions, a pattern absent from memory repertoires.

These same data were also listed under a study on yellow fever vaccine responses in identical twins. Per that study: On the reported evidence, twins' vaccine T cell responses seemed partly convergent and partly personalized.

The genes are TRBV12-3 or TRBV12-4 and TRBJ2-3, with unresolved D. The specimen was CD4+ T cells sorted from blood. The TCR comes from a woman younger than 35 in good health. In DNA form, the CDR3 reads TGTGCCAGCAGTCGTTTCCCCCCAGATACGCAGTATTTT. This gives the protein CASSRFPPDTQYF.